These T cell receptor beta chains were read from a single sample in a study of post-analysis software for immune sequencing data. TCRdb passed the PCR reads through MiXCR, listing each CDR3 protein once. The data contain hundreds of thousands of distinct CDR3 sequences, under 70% of them seen just once; the ten biggest clones take up 4.6%. The sequenced sample was blood. These receptors were obtained from a girl between 5 and 17 years old with multiple sclerosis. Both conserved end residues are part of each CDR3. The D gene is left open where the match is weak. Rows may omit the clone size; those that give it use once, few, many or a size class.

cdr3_aa	cdr3_nt	v_call	j_call	d_call	clone_size
CASSYSNPGTGDYEQYF	TGTGCCAGCAGTTACTCGAATCCCGGGACAGGGGACTACGAGCAGTACTTC	TRBV6-6	TRBJ2-7	TRBD1	few
CASRDGTGNQPQHF	TGTGCCAGCAGGGATGGGACAGGCAATCAGCCCCAGCATTTT	TRBV12-3/TRBV12-4	TRBJ1-5	TRBD1	few
CASSLSAYDPYEQYF	TGCGCCAGCAGCTTGTCGGCCTACGATCCCTACGAGCAGTACTTC	TRBV5-1	TRBJ2-7	-	-
CASSLIRSSSYEQYF	TGTGCCAGCAGTTTAATACGCAGTTCCTCCTACGAGCAGTACTTC	TRBV27	TRBJ2-7	-	-
CASSPLGAGGLKDNEQFF	TGTGCCAGCAGCCCGTTGGGGGCGGGAGGCCTAAAAGACAATGAGCAGTTCTTC	TRBV5-6	TRBJ2-1	TRBD2	-
CASSSTPYYGYTF	TGTGCCAGCTCCTCGACACCGTACTATGGCTACACCTTC	TRBV9	TRBJ1-2	-	-
CASSSAGTVTSGRSGNIQYF	TGTGCCAGCAGCTCAGCCGGGACAGTTACTAGCGGGAGGTCGGGAAACATTCAGTACTTC	TRBV7-9	TRBJ2-4	TRBD2	-
CASSSRRGSFLSPKNIQYF	TGTGCCAGCAGCTCCCGCCGGGGTTCATTTTTATCGCCCAAAAACATTCAGTACTTC	TRBV21-1	TRBJ2-4	-	many
CSVPPSAGLRQYF	TGCAGCGTCCCTCCGTCGGCGGGGTTGCGCCAGTACTTC	TRBV29-1	TRBJ2-7	-	-
CSARDSPGGTQYF	TGCAGTGCTCGGGACAGCCCAGGTGGGACCCAGTACTTC	TRBV20-1	TRBJ2-5	TRBD1	-
CASSLVYEGTTTNYGYTF	TGTGCCAGCAGCTTAGTTTACGAGGGGACAACTACTAACTATGGCTACACCTTC	TRBV7-6	TRBJ1-2	-	-
CASSVDSYGYTF	TGTGCCAGCAGCGTCGACAGTTACGGCTACACCTTC	TRBV9	TRBJ1-2	-	few
CSVEDRDPTEAFF	TGCAGCGTTGAAGACCGGGACCCCACTGAAGCTTTCTTT	TRBV29-1	TRBJ1-1	-	few
CASTRGAGDTDTQYF	TGTGCCAGCACCCGAGGAGCGGGAGACACAGATACGCAGTATTTT	TRBV12-3/TRBV12-4	TRBJ2-3	TRBD2	-
CATAAAAGVGSYTQYF	TGTGCCACCGCAGCGGCAGCGGGAGTGGGTTCCTATACGCAGTATTTT	TRBV24-1	TRBJ2-3	TRBD2	few
CSVNESTDTQYF	TGCAGCGTTAATGAGTCGACAGATACGCAGTATTTT	TRBV29-1	TRBJ2-3	-	once
CASSDRDRALEQYF	TGTGCCAGCAGCGACCGGGACAGGGCCCTGGAGCAGTACTTC	TRBV7-9	TRBJ2-7	TRBD1	-
CSASNRLRNQPQHF	TGCAGTGCTAGTAACAGGCTAAGGAATCAGCCCCAGCATTTT	TRBV20-1	TRBJ1-5	-	-
CATRRRGPGTEAFF	TGTGCCACCCGGCGGCGGGGGCCGGGCACTGAAGCTTTCTTT	TRBV12-3/TRBV12-4	TRBJ1-1	-	few
CSATSSGGAFEQYF	TGCAGTGCAACCTCTAGCGGGGGGGCGTTCGAGCAGTACTTC	TRBV20-1	TRBJ2-7	TRBD2	-
CSAVPTGPGANVLTF	TGCAGTGCAGTCCCGACAGGTCCTGGGGCCAACGTCCTGACTTTC	TRBV20-1	TRBJ2-6	-	-
CASSVGAGNSYNEQFF	TGTGCCAGCAGCGTAGGGGCAGGTAACTCCTACAATGAGCAGTTCTTC	TRBV9	TRBJ2-1	-	-
CASSGTGTEKLFF	TGTGCCAGCAGTGGGACAGGGACCGAAAAACTGTTTTTT	TRBV2	TRBJ1-4	TRBD1	-
CASSVSGTSGVETQYF	TGCGCCAGCAGCGTTTCCGGGACTAGCGGGGTCGAGACCCAGTACTTC	TRBV5-1	TRBJ2-5	TRBD2	once
CSVAGPDGNPRLHEQFF	TGCAGCGTTGCGGGACCGGACGGAAACCCCCGGCTCCATGAGCAGTTCTTC	TRBV29-1	TRBJ2-1	-	-
CASSFHSLTISYGYTF	TGTGCCAGCAGTTTCCACTCACTGACAATCTCCTATGGCTACACCTTC	TRBV6-5	TRBJ1-2	-	-
CASSEKTGQGAYEQYF	TGTGCCAGCAGTGAAAAGACGGGGCAGGGCGCCTACGAGCAGTACTTC	TRBV2	TRBJ2-7	-	-
CASSQRTGGSDEQFF	TGTGCCAGCAGCCAGCGGACAGGGGGGTCGGATGAGCAGTTCTTC	TRBV3-1	TRBJ2-1	TRBD1	-
CSVEKGSYEQYF	TGCAGCGTTGAGAAGGGCTCCTACGAGCAGTACTTC	TRBV29-1	TRBJ2-7	-	-
CASLIQGTDTQYF	TGTGCCAGTCTAATACAGGGCACAGATACGCAGTATTTT	TRBV27	TRBJ2-3	-	-
CASSLSPAGLADDAYEQYF	TGTGCCAGCAGCCTTTCGCCGGCGGGACTAGCGGATGATGCCTACGAGCAGTACTTC	TRBV11-2	TRBJ2-7	TRBD2	-
CASSKAPPQREKNSYEQYF	TGTGCCAGCAGCAAAGCCCCCCCTCAGAGGGAAAAAAACTCCTACGAGCAGTACTTC	TRBV21-1	TRBJ2-7	-	few
CRAGTSVPDTQYF	TGCAGGGCAGGGACTAGCGTTCCAGATACGCAGTATTTT	TRBV20-1	TRBJ2-3	TRBD2	-
CASSSRGTRDEQYF	TGTGCCAGCAGCTCAAGGGGAACTCGTGACGAGCAGTACTTC	TRBV7-6	TRBJ2-7	-	once
CASIRKLDRFSNEQFF	TGTGCCAGCATTAGAAAATTGGACAGGTTCTCTAATGAGCAGTTCTTC	TRBV2	TRBJ2-1	TRBD1	-
CSVERRDHEQFF	TGCAGCGTTGAAAGACGGGATCACGAGCAGTTCTTC	TRBV29-1	TRBJ2-1	-	few
CASSATSGVYNEQFF	TGTGCCAGCAGTGCGACTAGCGGGGTCTACAATGAGCAGTTCTTC	TRBV12-3/TRBV12-4	TRBJ2-1	TRBD2	few
CASSDVGGPTDTQYF	TGTGCCAGCAGTGACGTGGGGGGACCCACAGATACGCAGTATTTT	TRBV2	TRBJ2-3	-	-
CAISENRANNEQFF	TGTGCCATCAGTGAGAACCGGGCCAACAATGAGCAGTTCTTC	TRBV10-3	TRBJ2-1	-	few
CSVVTAQSSEKLFF	TGCAGCGTTGTGACGGCTCAATCGAGTGAAAAACTGTTTTTT	TRBV29-1	TRBJ1-4	-	-
CASSIDLVTLYTGELFF	TGTGCCAGTAGTATAGATCTTGTGACACTTTACACCGGGGAGCTGTTTTTT	TRBV19	TRBJ2-2	-	few
CASSLAGGIEYEQYF	TGTGCCAGCAGTTTAGCGGGAGGGATCGAGTACGAGCAGTACTTC	TRBV12-3/TRBV12-4	TRBJ2-7	TRBD2	few
CASSPSWTSSYEQYF	TGTGCCAGCAGTCCCTCTTGGACATCCTCCTACGAGCAGTACTTC	TRBV27	TRBJ2-7	-	-
CSARRQGALPVSYNEQFF	TGCAGTGCTAGAAGGCAGGGGGCCTTACCCGTCTCCTACAATGAGCAGTTCTTC	TRBV20-1	TRBJ2-1	TRBD1	-
CASSLIGGEQFF	TGTGCCAGCAGCTTAATTGGTGGTGAGCAGTTCTTC	TRBV5-5	TRBJ2-1	-	-
CASSSGKYGYTF	TGCGCCAGCAGCAGCGGGAAGTATGGCTACACCTTC	TRBV5-1	TRBJ1-2	-	-